What follows are 8 T cell receptor beta chains derived from one specimen sequenced in a study of early T cells in non-severe SARS-CoV-2 infection. Via MiXCR, TCRdb re-called the 5' RACE reads, giving one row per CDR3 protein. Counted here are roughly 120,000 distinct CDR3 sequences, about 15% occurring once; the ten biggest clones make up about a fifth. The sample taken for sequencing was whole blood. The source of these receptors is an adult who was a healthcare worker with PCR-confirmed SARS-CoV-2 infection or an uninfected control (not recorded which).

The chain uses TRBV10-3 and TRBJ1-4; perhaps TRBD1 as D (6 bases). The CDR3 sequence is 14 residues long. The ends were cut back, 3 bases at V and 8 bases at J, with 13 bases in the middle. CDR1 and CDR2 (germline): ENHRY, SYGVKD. The CDR3 DNA follows: TGTGCCATCAGTGATCAACAGGGTCGGGAAAAACTGTTTTTT. It is translated as CAISDQQGREKLFF.

This clonotype was picked up a small number of times. The J gene is TRBJ2-2, the V gene TRBV30; D is ambiguous. The CDR3 is 14 residues long. Germline V CDR1 and CDR2: GTSNPN, SVGIG (reference sequence). The germline V and J ends were trimmed by 5 bases and 4 bases, with 14 bases remaining between them. CDR3 nucleotide sequence: TGTGCCTGGGGAGAGACAAGACCCACCGGGGAGCTGTTTTTT. As protein: CAWGETRPTGELFF.

This clonotype showed up just a few times. V is TRBV12-5 and J is TRBJ1-3; TRBD1 matches at 8 bases. The ends lost 6 bases at V and 0 bases at J; junction bases unmatched: 16. This CDR3 region has 19 residues. CDR1 is LGHNT and CDR2 is FRNRAP in the germline V gene. CDR3: CASGLNRGALLLSGNTIYF. The CDR3 DNA follows: TGTGCTAGTGGCCTCAACAGGGGGGCCCTCCTCCTCTCTGGAAACACCATATATTTT.

The chain is built from TRBV20-1 and TRBJ2-7; 7 nucleotides match TRBD2. Germline assignment: CDR1 DFQATT and CDR2 SNEGSKA (reference sequence). The CDR3 sequence is 14 residues long. V trimming: 1 base; J trimming: 4 bases; junction bases outside the gene matches: 7. The CDR3 reads CSARAGLPTYEQYF. Written as DNA, the CDR3 is TGCAGTGCTAGAGCGGGACTACCTACATACGAGCAGTACTTC.

The chain uses TRBV29-1 and TRBJ2-1; D unresolved. With 4 bases removed from V and 5 bases from J, the gap between germline ends came to 6 bases. Germline V gene data show CDR1 as SQVTM and CDR2 as ANQGSEA. This CDR3 comprises 11 residues. The CDR3, as DNA: TGCAGCGTTGCTGGGAACAATGAGCAGTTCTTC. This codes for CSVAGNNEQFF.

V is TRBV3-1 and J is TRBJ2-3; the D call may be TRBD1 or TRBD2 (7 bases each). The CDR3 has 16 residues. Germline lookup yields CDR1 LGHDT and CDR2 YNNKEL (reference sequence). Trimming stripped 1 base from V and 4 bases from J, with 15 bases between. CDR3: CASSQARGGWADTQYF. The CDR3 bases are TGTGCCAGCAGCCAAGCCAGGGGGGGCTGGGCAGATACGCAGTATTTT.

The chain couples TRBV9 to TRBJ1-1, with TRBD1 identical over 7 bases. V lost 3 bases to trimming and J lost 11 bases; unmatched junction nucleotides: 13. Germline values: CDR1 SGDLS, CDR2 YYNGEE. The CDR3 has 14 amino acids. Here the CDR3 DNA reads TGTGCCAGCAGCGGCCAACAGGGGAAGGGTCGGGCTTTCTTT. This encodes CASSGQQGKGRAFF. Based on the CDR3 plus reference TRBV9 and TRBJ1-1, the full variable domain is DSGVTQTPKHLITATGQRVTLRCSPRSGDLSVYWYQQSLDQGLQFLIQYYNGEERAKGNILERFSAQQFPDLHSELNLSSLELGDSALYFCASSGQQGKGRAFFGQGTRLTVV.

This clonotype occurred a few times. The chain uses TRBV20-1 and TRBJ1-2, with TRBD1 as a possible D gene (5 bases). The CDR3 runs 12 residues. V dropped 5 bases and J dropped 9 bases, with 16 bases sitting between them. Germline V CDR1 and CDR2: DFQATT, SNEGSKA (reference sequence). This CDR3 reads CSAFKTQGSYTF. The CDR3 region has the DNA TGCAGTGCTTTCAAAACGCAGGGAAGCTACACCTTC.